Below, 30 T cell receptor beta chains from the same sample are listed, as sequenced in a study of human T cells and chemical hapten exposure. TCRdb passed the RACE reads through MiXCR, listing each CDR3 protein once. Here the sample spans tens of thousands of distinct CDR3 sequences, about 11% being singletons. Time point given: patch test 1, 2 weeks after DPC sensitization. Regarding treatment: therapeutic diphenylcyclopropenone sensitization with weekly scalp DPC. Sequencing used whole blood, obtained in connection with sensitization to the hapten diphenylcyclopropenone (DPC). The receptor source for this set is a woman aged 55-69 years with alopecia areata. Some clones in this sample may be carry-over from other donors' samples.

This clonotype was seen only a few times. The chain couples TRBV7-2 to TRBJ1-5; a possible D gene is TRBD1 (5 bases). This CDR3 is built from 14 residues. The germline CDR1 and CDR2 sequences are SGHTA and FQGNSA. Trimming took 5 bases from V and 7 from J, leaving 15 bases between them. The CDR3 DNA reads as TGTGCCAGCAGCCCCACCCAGGGAGTCCAGCCCCAGCATTTT. This codes for CASSPTQGVQPQHF.

Many counts were recorded for this clonotype. The chain joins TRBV5-1 to TRBJ2-1; 10 bases map to TRBD2. Looked up from germline, CDR1 is SGHRS and CDR2 is YFSETQ. The CDR3 is made up of 15 amino acids. The junction had 11 bases not matched to a gene; V was cut back by 0 bases and J by 14 bases. The CDR3 reads CASSLVLAGGRFKFF. In DNA form, the CDR3 reads TGCGCCAGCAGCTTGGTGTTAGCGGGGGGCAGGTTTAAGTTCTTC.

This clonotype was counted at least ten times. The chain joins TRBV7-6 to TRBJ1-4, with a tentative D call TRBD1 (5 bases). The CDR3 contains 17 residues. Germline V gene data show CDR1 as SGHVS and CDR2 as FNYEAQ. V was clipped by 1 base and J by 6 bases, with 18 bases between them. Written as DNA, the CDR3 is TGTGCCAGCAGCTTAGTTGTGGGAGAAGGAGGGGATGAAAAACTGTTTTTT. Amino acid sequence: CASSLVVGEGGDEKLFF.

This clonotype was detected only a few times. The chain joins TRBV29-1 to TRBJ2-3, with 10 nucleotides matching TRBD1. The CDR3 runs to 15 residues. The germline V gene has CDR1 SQVTM and CDR2 ANQGSEA. V trimming: 3 bases; J trimming: 5 bases; junction bases outside the gene matches: 8. The CDR3 is CSVDQLGTGEDTQYF. In DNA form, the CDR3 reads TGCAGCGTTGATCAGCTGGGGACAGGGGAAGATACGCAGTATTTT.

This clonotype was picked up many times. This chain joins TRBV7-6 and TRBJ2-3, with TRBD1 as a possible D gene (6 bases). The CDR3 runs to 15 residues. Per germline, CDR1 SGHVS and CDR2 FNYEAQ. The V end lost 5 bases, the J end lost 2 bases, and 14 bases lay between the germline ends. The CDR3 DNA sequence: TGTGCCAGCAGCCTACTTGGACAGAACACAGATACGCAGTATTTT. Residues: CASSLLGQNTDTQYF.

This clonotype was found many times. This rearrangement joins TRBV20-1 to TRBJ2-1; the match to TRBD2 covers 7 bases. The length of the CDR3 is 14 residues. Per germline, CDR1 DFQATT and CDR2 SNEGSKA (reference sequence). J gave up 5 bases and V 5 bases, and 9 bases lay outside the gene matches. This chain's CDR3 is CSASSGATDNEQFF. CDR3 nucleotides: TGCAGTGCTTCCAGCGGGGCTACGGACAATGAGCAGTTCTTC.

This clonotype was counted many times. The chain has TRBV24-1 and TRBJ2-2, with TRBD1 as a possible D gene (5 bases). V lost 12 bases to trimming and J lost 0 bases, with 13 bases between them. The germline gives CDR1 KGHDR, CDR2 SFDVKD. This CDR3 spans 14 amino acids. The CDR3 DNA is TGTGCCCCGATGACAGACCCGAACACCGGGGAGCTGTTTTTT. The encoded protein is CAPMTDPNTGELFF.

This clonotype was recorded at least ten times. This chain's CDR3 is CATSRDWTGRNEQFF. CDR3 nucleotides: TGTGCCACCAGCAGAGATTGGACAGGTAGAAATGAGCAGTTCTTC. This sequence joins TRBV15 and TRBJ2-1; 7 bases line up with TRBD1. The germline V gene has CDR1 LNHNV and CDR2 YYDKDF (reference sequence). The V and J ends lost 0 bases and 7 bases, in that order; junction bases with no gene match: 6. This CDR3 region has 15 residues.

The CDR3 sequence: CASSQRGENEKLFF. The DNA of the CDR3 is TGTGCCAGCAGCCAACGGGGGGAAAATGAAAAACTGTTTTTT. The rearrangement uses TRBV4-2 and TRBJ1-4, with D maybe TRBD1 (5 bases). This CDR3 comprises 14 residues. Germline loops: CDR1 LGHNA, CDR2 YNFKEQ. V lost 2 bases to trimming and J lost 5 bases, with 9 bases between them.

The sample holds a few counts of this clonotype. The genes are TRBV28 and TRBJ2-5; D is undetermined. Germline values: CDR1 MDHEN, CDR2 SYDVKM. V lost 3 bases and J 3 bases, leaving 11 bases between the germline ends. This CDR3 region has 14 residues. In nucleotides, the CDR3 is TGTGCCAGCAGTTTGGCGGTCTACGAAGAGACCCAGTACTTC. As protein: CASSLAVYEETQYF. Full variable domain (outside the CDR3, taken from reference TRBV28 and TRBJ2-5): DVKVTQSSRYLVKRTGEKVFLECVQDMDHENMFWYRQDPGLGLRLIYFSYDVKMKEKGDIPEGYSVSREKKERFSLILESASTNQTSMYLCASSLAVYEETQYFGPGTRLLVL.

This clonotype was picked up many times. The V gene is TRBV2, the J gene TRBJ2-7, with 11 bases identical to TRBD2. The CDR3 is made up of 14 amino acids. J was trimmed by 6 bases and V by 4 bases; bases with no gene match: 5. CDR1 SNHLY and CDR2 FYNNEI come from the germline V gene. The CDR3 DNA reads TGTGCCAGCAGTGTAGCACTAGCGGGGGCCGAGCAGTACTTC. Its translation is CASSVALAGAEQYF.

This clonotype was counted only a few times. The chain joins TRBV4-2 to TRBJ1-6; D remains ambiguous. Trimming left V 0 bases short and J 9 bases short, with 9 bases between. CDR1 is LGHNA and CDR2 is YNFKEQ in the germline V gene. The CDR3 length is 14 residues. The CDR3 DNA reads as TGTGCCAGCAGCCAAGATCAAGTACGTTCACCCCTCCACTTT. Translation gives CASSQDQVRSPLHF.

This clonotype was seen only a few times. The V gene is TRBV5-1, the J gene TRBJ1-2; 11 bases line up with TRBD1. Trimming took 4 bases from V and 5 from J; bases not matched to a gene: 7. The CDR3 contains 15 residues. Germline CDR1 SGHRS, CDR2 YFSETQ. CDR3 sequence reads: CASSPSGTGGYGYTF. The DNA of the CDR3 is TGCGCCAGCAGCCCTTCCGGGACAGGGGGATATGGCTACACCTTC.

This CDR3 reads CASSRKPGQTTNTGELFF. The CDR3 DNA is TGTGCCAGCAGCCGAAAACCGGGACAGACGACGAACACCGGGGAGCTGTTTTTT. The chain joins TRBV27 to TRBJ2-2; 7 bases agree with TRBD1. Trimming cost V 6 bases and J 0 bases; bases outside gene matches: 13. Germline V gene lookup returns CDR1 MNHEY and CDR2 SMNVEV (reference sequence). The CDR3 spans 18 residues.

V is TRBV6-4 and J is TRBJ1-1, with TRBD1 matching 12 bases. The V segment lost 6 bases and the J segment 7 bases; nucleotides outside the gene matches: 9. The CDR3 runs to 15 residues. Germline V gene lookup returns CDR1 MRHNA and CDR2 SNTAGT. CDR3: CASRYSGQGAFEAFF. CDR3 DNA: TGTGCCAGCAGATACTCGGGACAGGGGGCTTTTGAAGCTTTCTTT.

This clonotype has just a few counts. This chain uses TRBV7-2 with TRBJ2-3; D gene ambiguous. Germline loops: CDR1 SGHTA, CDR2 FQGNSA. The length of the CDR3 is 16 residues. V lost 1 base and J 3 bases, leaving 14 bases between the germline ends. CDR3 DNA sequence: TGTGCCAGCAGCTTAGGTCTTGGCTGGGAAACAGATACGCAGTATTTT. Translating gives CASSLGLGWETDTQYF.

V is TRBV5-6 and J is TRBJ1-2; D unclear. This CDR3 contains 14 residues. V lost 3 bases, J lost 4 bases, and 13 bases lay in between. CDR1 SGHDT and CDR2 YYEEEE come from the germline V gene. CDR3 loop: CASSSTEGPYGYTF. CDR3 bases: TGTGCCAGCAGCTCTACAGAAGGGCCCTATGGCTACACCTTC.

This clonotype was counted many times. The genes are TRBV5-1 and TRBJ1-1; tentatively, D is TRBD1 (5 bases). V gave up 2 bases and J gave up 11 bases, with 13 bases separating them. The CDR3 totals 12 residues. CDR1 is SGHRS, CDR2 YFSETQ, per germline. The chain's CDR3 is CASSFDSFVAFF. CDR3 coding DNA: TGCGCCAGCAGCTTCGACAGTTTTGTCGCTTTCTTT.

This clonotype turned up a few times. The chain uses TRBV20-1 and TRBJ1-1; D is unclear. The ends were cut back, 0 bases at V and 0 bases at J, with 8 bases in the middle. Germline V gene data show CDR1 as DFQATT and CDR2 as SNEGSKA (reference sequence). This CDR3 region has 14 residues. The CDR3 DNA reads as TGCAGTGCTAGAGATCGCAATTTGAACACTGAAGCTTTCTTT. Encoded protein: CSARDRNLNTEAFF.

The chain has TRBV3-1 and TRBJ1-5; possible D gene TRBD1, 6 bases. Trimming took off 4 bases at V and 2 bases at J, with 15 bases between the two ends. This CDR3 spans 16 amino acids. Per germline, CDR1 LGHDT and CDR2 YNNKEL (reference sequence). This CDR3 is CASSPTGRGGNQPQHF. In nucleotides, the CDR3 is TGTGCCAGCAGCCCAACAGGGAGGGGGGGCAATCAGCCCCAGCATTTT. The full variable domain, its missing parts supplied by reference TRBV3-1 and TRBJ1-5, is DTAVSQTPKYLVTQMGNDKSIKCEQNLGHDTMYWYKQDSKKFLKIMFSYNNKELIINETVPNRFSPKSPDKAHLNLHINSLELGDSAVYFCASSPTGRGGNQPQHFGDGTRLSIL.

This clonotype was observed a few times. This chain joins TRBV29-1 and TRBJ1-5; a possible D gene is TRBD1 (5 bases). The V and J ends lost 6 bases and 5 bases respectively, with 20 bases between them. Germline V gives CDR1 SQVTM, CDR2 ANQGSEA. CDR3 size: 15 residues. The CDR3 DNA follows: TGCAGCGTATGGCAACCCGGGACGGAATATCAGCCCCAGCATTTT. Amino acid sequence: CSVWQPGTEYQPQHF.

The chain couples TRBV2 to TRBJ2-3, with D possibly TRBD1 on 6 matching bases. Per the germline V gene, CDR1 is SNHLY and CDR2 is FYNNEI. The CDR3 spans 15 residues. The V end was cut by 4 bases, the J end by 4 bases, with 15 bases between. The CDR3 region is CASSGLGAIADTQYF. CDR3 sequence (DNA): TGTGCCAGCAGTGGCCTGGGGGCAATTGCAGATACGCAGTATTTT.

This rearrangement joins TRBV5-5 to TRBJ1-5; TRBD1 aligns across 7 bases. The trim removed 5 bases at V and 2 bases at J, leaving 4 bases unmatched. Germline assignment: CDR1 SGHKS and CDR2 YYEKEE (reference sequence). CDR3 length: 14 amino acids. In DNA, the CDR3 is TGTGCCAGCAGTTACGGACAGGGCAATCAGCCCCAGCATTTT. This translates into CASSYGQGNQPQHF.

This sequence joins TRBV5-4 and TRBJ1-2, with TRBD1 matching over 7 bases. The germline gives CDR1 SGHNT, CDR2 YYREEE (reference sequence). J gave up 7 bases and V 2 bases, and 5 bases lay outside the gene matches. CDR3 length equals 13 residues. CDR3 coding DNA: TGTGCCAGCAGCTTAACAGGGGTGGTTGGCTACACCTTC. Protein product: CASSLTGVVGYTF.

In its sample, this clonotype was seen many times. This chain joins TRBV7-8 and TRBJ2-3, with TRBD2 as a possible D gene (6 bases). The germline CDR1 and CDR2 sequences are SGHVS and FQNEAQ. The CDR3 sequence is 15 residues long. V was cut by 2 bases and J by 0 bases, with 9 bases left in between. In nucleotides, the CDR3 is TGTGCCAGCAGCTTATCGGCGGGGAGCACAGATACGCAGTATTTT. As protein: CASSLSAGSTDTQYF.

This clonotype was seen repeatedly, ten times or more. The rearrangement links TRBV6-6 to TRBJ1-5; no clear D. This CDR3 has 14 amino acids. Trimming removed 4 bases from V and 0 bases from J, with 7 bases in between. Germline V lookup: CDR1 MNHNY, CDR2 SVGAGI (reference sequence). The DNA for the CDR3 is TGTGCCAGCAGTTCGCCCGATAGCAATCAGCCCCAGCATTTT. This encodes CASSSPDSNQPQHF.

The chain carries TRBV7-8 and TRBJ1-2, with 7 nucleotides matching TRBD1. There are 14 residues in the CDR3. J lost 6 bases, V lost 5 bases, and 9 bases had no gene match. Germline CDR1 SGHVS, CDR2 FQNEAQ. Written as DNA, the CDR3 is TGTGCCAGCAGCCCTTTGGGACAGTGGAATGGCTACACCTTC. Amino acid sequence: CASSPLGQWNGYTF.

V is TRBV3-1 and J is TRBJ2-1; maybe TRBD1 (5 bases). The V and J ends lost 0 bases and 2 bases respectively, with 17 bases between them. Germline assignment: CDR1 LGHDT and CDR2 YNNKEL (reference sequence). The CDR3 is 18 amino acids. CDR3 sequence: CASSQDPLGAPPYNEQFF. The DNA of the CDR3 is TGTGCCAGCAGCCAAGACCCCCTTGGGGCACCGCCCTACAATGAGCAGTTCTTC.

In regard to this clonotype: A much larger clone is a single base away; this may be a read error. This chain connects TRBV11-2 to TRBJ2-5; maybe TRBD1 (6 bases). V shed 4 bases and J shed 5 bases, with 17 bases lying between them. CDR1 and CDR2 (germline): SGHAT, FQNNGV. The CDR3 is 15 amino acids. The CDR3 region is CASSYPDRYGETQYF. The DNA of the CDR3 is TGTGCCAGCAGCTATCCCGACAGGTATGGGGAGACCCAGTACTTC.

This chain connects TRBV7-2 to TRBJ2-3; a weak D match, TRBD2 (5 bases). Deletions cut 5 bases from V and 2 bases from J, with 11 bases between. Germline values: CDR1 SGHTA, CDR2 FQGNSA. There are 14 residues in the CDR3. The CDR3 nucleotides read TGTGCCAGCAGCCTTGGACTTAACACAGATACGCAGTATTTT. Translated, it gives CASSLGLNTDTQYF. The entire variable domain, with the rest obtained from reference TRBV7-2 and TRBJ2-3, is as follows: GAGVSQSPSNKVTEKGKDVELRCDPISGHTALYWYRQSLGQGLEFLIYFQGNSAPDKSGLPSDRFSAERTGGSVSTLTIQRTQQEDSAVYLCASSLGLNTDTQYFGPGTRLTVL.